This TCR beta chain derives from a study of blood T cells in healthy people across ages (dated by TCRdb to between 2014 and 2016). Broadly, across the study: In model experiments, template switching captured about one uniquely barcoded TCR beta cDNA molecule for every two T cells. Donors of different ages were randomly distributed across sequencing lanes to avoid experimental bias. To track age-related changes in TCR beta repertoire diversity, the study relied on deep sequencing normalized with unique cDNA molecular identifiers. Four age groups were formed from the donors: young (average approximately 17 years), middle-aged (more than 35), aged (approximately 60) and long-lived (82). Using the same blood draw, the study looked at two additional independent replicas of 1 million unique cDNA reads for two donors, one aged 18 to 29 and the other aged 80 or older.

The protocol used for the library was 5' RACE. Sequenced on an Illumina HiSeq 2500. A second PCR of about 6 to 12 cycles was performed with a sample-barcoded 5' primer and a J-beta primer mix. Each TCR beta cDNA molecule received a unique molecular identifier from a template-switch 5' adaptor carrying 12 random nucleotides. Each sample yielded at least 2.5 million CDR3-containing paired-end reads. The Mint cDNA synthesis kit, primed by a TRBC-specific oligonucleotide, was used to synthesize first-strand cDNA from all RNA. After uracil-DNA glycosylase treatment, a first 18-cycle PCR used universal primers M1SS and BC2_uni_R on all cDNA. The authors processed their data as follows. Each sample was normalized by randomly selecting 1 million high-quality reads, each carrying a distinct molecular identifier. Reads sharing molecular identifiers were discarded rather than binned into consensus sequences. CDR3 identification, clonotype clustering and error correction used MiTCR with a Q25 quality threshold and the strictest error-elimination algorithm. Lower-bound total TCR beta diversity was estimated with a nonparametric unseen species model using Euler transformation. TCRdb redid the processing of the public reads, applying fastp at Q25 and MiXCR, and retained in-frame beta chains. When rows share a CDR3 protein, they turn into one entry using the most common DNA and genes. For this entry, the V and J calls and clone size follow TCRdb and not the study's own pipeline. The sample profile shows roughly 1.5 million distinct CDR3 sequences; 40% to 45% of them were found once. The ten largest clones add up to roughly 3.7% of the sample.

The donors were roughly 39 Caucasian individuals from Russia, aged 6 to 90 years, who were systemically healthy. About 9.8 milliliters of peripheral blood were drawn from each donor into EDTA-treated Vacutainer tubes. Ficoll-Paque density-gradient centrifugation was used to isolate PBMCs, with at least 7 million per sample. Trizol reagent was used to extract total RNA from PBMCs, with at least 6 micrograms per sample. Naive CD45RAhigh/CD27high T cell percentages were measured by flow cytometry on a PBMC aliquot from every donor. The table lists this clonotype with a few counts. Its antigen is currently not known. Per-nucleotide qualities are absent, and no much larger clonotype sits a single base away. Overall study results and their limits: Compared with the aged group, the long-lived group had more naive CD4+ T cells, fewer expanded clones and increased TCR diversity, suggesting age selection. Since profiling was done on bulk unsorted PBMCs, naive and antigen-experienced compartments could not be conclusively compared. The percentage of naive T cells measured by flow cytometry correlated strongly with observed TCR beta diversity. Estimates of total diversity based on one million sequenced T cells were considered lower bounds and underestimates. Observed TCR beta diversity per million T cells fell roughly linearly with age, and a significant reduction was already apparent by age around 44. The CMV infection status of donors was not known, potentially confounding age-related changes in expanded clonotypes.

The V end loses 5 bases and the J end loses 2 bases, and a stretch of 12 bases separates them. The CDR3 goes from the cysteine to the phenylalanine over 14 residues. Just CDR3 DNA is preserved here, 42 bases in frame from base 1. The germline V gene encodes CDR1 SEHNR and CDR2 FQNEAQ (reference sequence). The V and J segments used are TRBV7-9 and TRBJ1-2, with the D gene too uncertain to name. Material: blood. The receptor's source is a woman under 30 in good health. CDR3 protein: CASSITQENYGYTF. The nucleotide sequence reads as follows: TGTGCCAGCAGCATTACTCAGGAAAACTATGGCTACACCTTC.